Given below is one T cell receptor (beta chain) in context. The antigen remains unidentified. The data derive from a study of cytomegalovirus exposure and HLA in healthy donors. CDR1 SEHNR and CDR2 FQNEAQ come from the germline V gene (reference sequence). Trimming took off 3 bases at V and 4 bases at J, with 15 bases between the two ends. This CDR3 has 16 residues. The study ran its PCR with 60 Vbeta and 13 Jbeta primers. The protocol was immunoSEQ multiplex PCR, while the TCRdb copy is restricted to in-frame clones and leaves out a portion. The sample holds roughly 100,000 clones, over 70% seen once. Study findings and constraints: In presence/absence analyses, roughly uniform sequencing depth across donors was assumed. Other equally common chains were less clonally expanded than HLA-associated TCR beta chains, a later analysis showed.

The sequence came from a male donor in good health and CMV-seronegative. The sequencing input was PBMCs. V and J are TRBV7-9 and TRBJ1-4; possible D gene TRBD1, 5 bases. CDR3 loop: CASSLSSGMGNEKLFF. CDR3 nucleotides: TGTGCCAGCAGCTTGTCGTCAGGGATGGGTAATGAAAAACTGTTTTTT.